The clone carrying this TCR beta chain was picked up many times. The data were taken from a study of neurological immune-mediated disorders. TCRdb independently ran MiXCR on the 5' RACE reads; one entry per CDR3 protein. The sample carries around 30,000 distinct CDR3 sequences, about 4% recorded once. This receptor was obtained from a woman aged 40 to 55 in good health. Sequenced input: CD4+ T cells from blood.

The CDR3 region has the DNA TGCAGTGCTAGAGAGTCCCAGGGGTACTACGAGCAGTACTTC. Translated, it gives CSARESQGYYEQYF. The gene calls are TRBV20-1 and TRBJ2-7, with a tentative D call TRBD1 (6 bases). The CDR3 spans 14 residues. CDR1 is DFQATT, CDR2 SNEGSKA, per germline (reference sequence). Trimming took 0 bases from V and 3 from J, leaving 12 bases between them.